This TCR beta chain was identified in a study of tumor and adjacent non-tumor tissue in lung cancer listed by TCRdb under 2018. For context, the study as a whole: By cancer type, the cohort comprised 11 to 12 adenocarcinoma patients, a couple of squamous cell carcinoma patients and 1 small cell lung cancer patient. Among the 15 or so patients, ages ranged from roughly 31 to 76 years, 10 were men and 5 were women, and disease was TNM stage I to III. In total, sequencing yielded approximately 130,000,000 productive TCRbeta reads, which works out to an average of about 4.2 million reads per sample. Bulk TCRbeta repertoires were compared between lung tumor tissue and matched distant non-tumor lung tissue obtained from around 16 lung cancer patients. Some 30 paired specimens, one tumor and one normal lung sample per patient, were profiled by TCRbeta CDR3 sequencing. Summary of the overall study and its limitations: Because peripheral blood was not sequenced, the blood TCRbeta repertoires of the lung cancer patients in the study went unexamined. In normal lung, the top 100 clones accounted for a significantly larger cumulative share of the repertoire than in tumor tissue. Only roughly 16 patients were in the cohort, and the authors stated that larger samples and more detailed clinical data are needed. Tumor tissue showed significantly higher TCR diversity (inverse Simpson) than normal lung tissue, at roughly 390 vs 170 (P = 0.0075, Mann-Whitney U test). Neither the sequencing platform nor unique molecular identifiers are mentioned in the methods. TCR diversity was significantly higher in younger patients, and higher tumor TCR diversity was associated with shorter overall and disease-free survival.

V loses 9 bases of germline sequence and J loses 5 bases, and the interval between the two ends is 23 bases. The CDR3 goes from the cysteine to the phenylalanine over 15 residues. Only CDR3 DNA remains: 45 bases, in frame from the first base. CDR1 and CDR2 were assigned from the germline V gene as MNHEY and SVGAGI. Bulk unsorted tissue served as the source for RNA extraction, and RNA quality was assessed using a NanoDrop ND-1000 and an Agilent 2100. Distant non-tumor tissue taken more than 3 cm from the tumor edge was used as the normal lung sample. Donors were newly diagnosed lung cancer patients admitted for thoracic surgery in China between August and November 2014, without prior chemotherapy. The study excluded patients who had received radiotherapy or chemotherapy before or who had another cancer at the same time. Pieces of surgical tissue measuring roughly 1-2.2 cm3 were kept in RNAlater solution and held at -80 degrees C until needed.

The protocol used for the library was multiplex PCR. Sequencing was carried out with an Illumina HiSeq 2500. TCRbeta libraries were built by three rounds of nested PCR using primers (Table S4), following protocols modified from ARM-PCR. Before sequencing, PCR products of 200-500 bp were excised from the gel and purified with the QIAquick gel extraction kit. In the authors' own workflow: Trimmomatic was used to clean the reads, FLASH was used to merge the reads into complete CDR3 sequences, and MiTCR was used to assign the reads to V(D)J germline segments. VDJtools was used to compute clonal diversity as the inverse Simpson's index. Productive reads were defined as in-frame sequences without a premature stop codon. The raw public data were reprocessed by TCRdb itself: fastp quality trimming at Q25, MiXCR clonotype calling, in-frame beta chains only. Each CDR3 protein appears once, grouped with its most common genes and DNA. TCRdb, not the authors, supplied the V and J calls. The sample records about 48,000 distinct CDR3 sequences, around 60% of which are singletons. Approximately 30% of the sample belongs to the ten largest clones.

On this clonotype itself: Which antigen it targets is not known. Base qualities are not provided; no much larger clone lies one nucleotide away.

The chain joins TRBV6-5 to TRBJ2-7; a tentative D match to TRBD2 spans 6 bases. This TCR was sampled from a woman in her sixties or seventies with non-small cell lung cancer. Sequenced input: distant non-tumor lung tissue. The bases read TGTGCCAGTACCACACAAGTGGAGGGACCCCACGAGCAGTACTTC. This encodes CASTTQVEGPHEQYF.